This TCR beta chain was found in a study of T-cell memory formation after mild COVID-19. In its sample, this clonotype was seen a few times. Its antigen is unidentified. Findings and limits, study-wide: A balance of CD4 and CD8 characterized clones contracting day 15 to 85, whereas later expanders leaned CD4+. Nothing confirmed that second-wave clones peaking on day 37 were specific for SARS-CoV-2. Pre-infection memory held some responding clones, suggesting pre-existing cross-reactive T cells responded.

TCR alpha and TCR beta cDNA libraries carrying sample barcodes and UMIs came from 5'RACE with constant-segment primers. TCRdb re-derived calls from the 5' RACE reads in MiXCR, one entry per CDR3 protein. The profile covers roughly 280,000 distinct CDR3 sequences, with about 16% appearing a single time and around 23% taken by the ten largest. The V end lost 8 bases, the J end lost 2 bases, and 19 bases lay between the germline ends. The CDR3 is made up of 16 amino acids. Germline CDR1 and CDR2: MDHEN and SYDVKM. Input material: PBMCs or a T cell subset sorted from them (not recorded which). The TCR was taken from a man aged 18 to 29 who had mild COVID-19 (a few samples of this study predate the infection). Cell type and time point are not known. V usage is TRBV28 and J usage is TRBJ1-5; no definite D call. The CDR3 reads CASPHRGRAGNQPQHF. Here the CDR3 DNA reads TGTGCCAGCCCTCACCGGGGTAGGGCTGGCAATCAGCCCCAGCATTTT.